A selection of T cell receptor beta chains follows, all from one sample in a study of beta chain features in type 1 diabetes. Assay used: immunoSEQ multiplex PCR; TCRdb lists only in-frame clones, some missing. This sample yields about 660,000 clones, of which over 12% are seen a single time; just under 0.04% belongs to the top ten. The specimen sequenced was naive CD4+ T cells from blood. These receptors all come from a man younger than 35 with type 1 diabetes. The conserved cysteine and the conserved F or W are not part of the CDR3 here. A row's size may be missing; if present it is once, few, many or a size class.

clone_size	v_call	cdr3_aa
.	TRBV10-3	AISDLSGDDTDTQY
.	TRBV10-3	AISDTPGQGASGANVLT
.	TRBV30	AWMGWKAEGYT
.	TRBV30	AWIRRGAYEQY
few	TRBV6-6	ASSSEKRHSPLH
few	TRBV28	ASILGREETQY
.	TRBV28	ASSTSDQANEQF
few	TRBV7-9	ASRGTGIEPQH
.	TRBV7-2	ASSAAGTGYYEQY
.	TRBV6-1	ASSVRDSLL
few	TRBV5-1	ASSLNSGSNEQF
few	TRBV5-4	ASSLHGGAINTEAF
.	TRBV7-9	ASSFGRNTDTQY
.	TRBV18	ASSPIGGEQF
.	TRBV7-9	ASSFDRESGYT
.	TRBV30	AWSDQLYEQY
few	TRBV19	SSGRVSSYNEQF
.	TRBV18	ASSLGLQNEQF
.	TRBV4-1	ASSQGTPNMNTEAF
.	TRBV28	ASNGLAGFLSTYEQY
.	TRBV5-4	ASSWPGLDEQF
.	TRBV30	AWTGQMNTEAF
few	TRBV29-1	SALHPGTALNIQY
.	TRBV6-1	ASRLTKTGNTIY
few	TRBV6-5	ASSYSTASYEQY
few	TRBV7-2	ASSQGIQTQY
.	TRBV7-3	ASSFPTGGGSNEQF
few	TRBV9	ASSARDRSYEQY
few	TRBV30	ALRLAGDLNEQF
.	TRBV5-1	ASSSQLTGGNEQY
few	TRBV28	ASSLFTNYGYT
few	TRBV20-1	RRAEPYEQY
.	TRBV12-5	ASGLDRFAAF
.	TRBV20-1	SAASGGYT
few	TRBV30	AWKDLQSSGNTIY